The 14 T cell receptor beta chains given below trace back to one sample, sequenced in a study of T cells in localized non-small cell lung cancer. This table comes from immunoSEQ multiplex PCR, and its TCRdb copy is limited to in-frame clones, with some not included. This table has about 72,000 clones, just under 85% appearing once. The sample consisted of peripheral blood, taken before any cancer treatment. These receptor sequences come from a female donor older than 55 with stage I lung adenocarcinoma.

The chain recombines TRBV7-9 with TRBJ2-7; D possibly corresponds to TRBD1 (6 bases). Germline CDR1 is SEHNR and CDR2 is FQNEAQ (reference sequence). The CDR3 runs to 15 residues. The V end lost 1 base, the J end lost 3 bases, and 13 bases lay between the germline ends. The CDR3: CASSLGSGQNYEQYF. Written as DNA, the CDR3 is TGTGCCAGCAGCTTAGGTTCCGGACAGAACTACGAGCAGTACTTC.

The rearrangement uses TRBV5-4 and TRBJ2-3; 14 bases fit TRBD2. The CDR3 length is 17 residues. The V and J ends lost 4 bases and 4 bases, in that order; junction bases with no gene match: 8. Germline V gives CDR1 SGHNT, CDR2 YYREEE (reference sequence). The CDR3 here is CASSLDRTSGRSDTQYF. Here the CDR3 DNA reads TGTGCCAGCAGCCTGGACCGGACTAGCGGGAGGTCAGATACGCAGTATTTT.

This chain joins TRBV15 and TRBJ2-7; 10 nucleotides match TRBD1. From germline, CDR1 is LNHNV and CDR2 YYDKDF (reference sequence). This CDR3 comprises 12 residues. V lost 3 bases and J lost 11; bases outside the gene matches: 4. Here the CDR3 DNA reads TGTGCCACCAGCAGGACAGGGGGCAATGAGTACTTC. The encoded protein is CATSRTGGNEYF.

This rearrangement joins TRBV7-9 to TRBJ2-1, with TRBD2 identical over 11 bases. CDR3 length equals 17 residues. CDR1 is SEHNR and CDR2 is FQNEAQ in the germline V gene (reference sequence). The V segment lost 1 base and the J segment 4 bases; nucleotides outside the gene matches: 6. This chain's CDR3 is CASSLGLAGGLYNEQFF. CDR3 DNA sequence: TGTGCCAGCAGCTTAGGGCTAGCGGGGGGCCTATACAATGAGCAGTTCTTC.

This sequence joins TRBV4-2 and TRBJ2-1; 10 bases are shared with TRBD2. J gave up 4 bases and V 3 bases, and 15 bases lay outside the gene matches. CDR1 and CDR2 (germline): LGHNA, YNFKEQ. CDR3 length equals 19 residues. This CDR3 reads CASSHANSVGLAKYNEQFF. The DNA for the CDR3 is TGTGCCAGCAGCCATGCCAACAGCGTGGGACTAGCGAAGTACAATGAGCAGTTCTTC.

The rearrangement joins TRBV7-3 to TRBJ1-6; the D gene is possibly TRBD1 (6 bases). Germline loops: CDR1 SGHTA, CDR2 FQGTGA. Trimming left V 3 bases short and J 10 bases short, with 13 bases between. This CDR3 region has 14 residues. The chain's CDR3 is CASSFRGGESPLHF. For the CDR3, the DNA is TGTGCCAGCAGCTTCAGGGGAGGAGAGTCACCCCTCCACTTT.

The chain joins TRBV10-3 to TRBJ1-6; 8 bases are a match to TRBD1. J lost 8 bases, V lost 3 bases, and 6 bases had no gene match. Germline V gene sequence: CDR1 ENHRY, CDR2 SYGVKD. The CDR3 is 15 residues long. CDR3 sequence: CAISDPGQGDSPLHF. CDR3 nucleotides: TGTGCCATCAGTGACCCCGGACAGGGAGATTCACCCCTCCACTTT.

This chain uses TRBV5-6 with TRBJ1-1; no reliable D call. The germline V gene encodes CDR1 SGHDT and CDR2 YYEEEE. V lost 3 bases and J 2 bases, leaving 14 bases between the germline ends. The CDR3 has 15 amino acids. This chain's CDR3 is CASSSLESGNTEAFF. The CDR3 DNA reads TGTGCCAGCAGCTCATTGGAGTCAGGCAACACTGAAGCTTTCTTT.

The chain uses TRBV5-1 and TRBJ2-7; 9 bases map to TRBD1. The V segment lost 4 bases and the J segment 11 bases; nucleotides outside the gene matches: 10. This CDR3 has 13 residues. The germline V gene has CDR1 SGHRS and CDR2 YFSETQ. The CDR3: CASSPGDRVDEYF. The CDR3 DNA sequence: TGCGCCAGCAGCCCCGGGGACAGGGTGGATGAGTACTTC.

The chain is built from TRBV11-2 and TRBJ1-2; possibly TRBD1 for D (5 bases). V lost 4 bases, J lost 2 bases, and 23 bases lay in between. The CDR3 is made up of 18 amino acids. The germline CDR1 and CDR2 sequences are SGHAT and FQNNGV. The CDR3 region has the DNA TGTGCCAGCAGCTCCAGTGGGGGGATAGGACGAACAAACTATGGCTACACCTTC. This codes for CASSSSGGIGRTNYGYTF. Full variable domain (rest looked up from reference TRBV11-2 and TRBJ1-2): EAGVAQSPRYKIIEKRQSVAFWCNPISGHATLYWYQQILGQGPKLLIQFQNNGVVDDSQLPKDRFSAERLKGVDSTLKIQPAKLEDSAVYLCASSSSGGIGRTNYGYTFGSGTRLTVV.

This chain links TRBV19 with TRBJ1-4, with TRBD1 identical over 9 bases. Germline trimming cut 7 bases from V and 2 bases from J; bases unmatched to any gene: 5. CDR1 LNHDA and CDR2 SQIVND come from the germline V gene (reference sequence). This CDR3 comprises 15 residues. The CDR3 DNA sequence: TGTGCCAGTACCCCTACAGGGGGCACTAATGAAAAACTGTTTTTT. Translated, it gives CASTPTGGTNEKLFF.

The V and J genes are TRBV28 and TRBJ2-7; D is possibly TRBD1 or TRBD2 (6 bases each). Deletions cut 6 bases from V and 0 bases from J, with 15 bases between. Germline lookup yields CDR1 MDHEN and CDR2 SYDVKM. This CDR3 is 15 amino acids long. This chain's CDR3 is CASRTGQTSSYEQYF. Here the CDR3 DNA reads TGTGCCAGCAGGACCGGACAGACTAGCTCCTACGAGCAGTACTTC.

The genes are TRBV7-9 and TRBJ2-1; D gene uncertain. The V end was cut by 2 bases, the J end by 9 bases, with 8 bases between. This CDR3 contains 12 residues. Germline-derived CDR1 and CDR2 are SEHNR and FQNEAQ (reference sequence). The CDR3 here is CASSLKDGEQFF. For the CDR3, the DNA is TGTGCCAGCAGCTTAAAGGACGGTGAGCAGTTCTTC.

There are a few counts of this clone. The chain uses TRBV2 and TRBJ1-5; no clear D gene. This CDR3 has 14 amino acids. Deletions cut 2 bases from V and 7 bases from J, with 12 bases between. Germline V gene sequence: CDR1 SNHLY, CDR2 FYNNEI. CDR3 sequence (DNA): TGTGCCAGCAGTGAACAGGCGAAGTACCAGCCCCAGCATTTT. Protein sequence: CASSEQAKYQPQHF.